What follows describes a single TCR beta chain. This record comes from a study of blood T cell repertoires in COVID-19. Germline V lookup: CDR1 LNHNV, CDR2 YYDKDF (reference sequence). The CDR3 loop spans 14 amino acids. Trimming took off 0 bases at V and 7 bases at J, with 10 bases between the two ends. The repertoire was sequenced with immunoSEQ multiplex PCR; TCRdb's copy has only in-frame clones and lacks some. The profile shows 250,000 or so clones, roughly nine tenths of them singletons. This chain links TRBV15 with TRBJ2-1; D is perhaps TRBD2 (5 bases). Sequencing was carried out using peripheral blood. The clonotype originates from a middle-aged man with active or convalescent COVID-19. CDR3 amino acids: CATSREPSGNEQFF. The CDR3 DNA reads TGTGCCACCAGCAGAGAACCCTCGGGGAATGAGCAGTTCTTC.